The clone carrying this TCR beta chain appeared a few times. The data stem from a study of blood T cell repertoires in COVID-19. Study in general: T cells, B-cell-depleted T cells, or PBMCs supplied cDNA or gDNA.

TCRdb keeps only in-frame clones here, not all; method: immunoSEQ multiplex PCR. This sample has 380,000 or so clones, with approximately 88% found just once. The length of the CDR3 is 19 residues. J lost 0 bases, V lost 0 bases, and 9 bases had no gene match. CDR1 is SGDLS, CDR2 YYNGEE, per germline. The chain couples TRBV9 to TRBJ2-1; 10 bases match TRBD2. The receptor was isolated from a middle-aged woman with acute COVID-19. Sequencing was carried out using PBMCs or T cells enriched from blood (not recorded which). The CDR3 coding sequence is TGTGCCAGCAGCGTAGTCGGTAGCGGGGGGACGGGCTCCTACAATGAGCAGTTCTTC. This encodes CASSVVGSGGTGSYNEQFF.